Presented here are 24 T cell receptor beta chains from one specimen sequenced in a study of tumor-infiltrating lymphocytes in primary liver carcinoma. Starting from 450 to 500 ng of total RNA, TCR beta cDNA was produced with a primer in the constant region. A slightly modified ARM-PCR protocol with three nested multiplex PCR rounds produced these TCR beta libraries. It was with TRBV1-TRBV30 forward primers and a C-beta reverse primer that the first two PCR rounds were run, at about 10 cycles each. TCRdb reprocessed the multiplex PCR reads with MiXCR, giving one entry per CDR3 protein. This table has roughly 100,000 distinct CDR3 sequences, about four fifths appearing once. The approximately 17-32 mg bulk tissue piece was not sorted before simultaneous RNA and DNA extraction. Sequenced sample: liver tumor tissue from sampling region 3. Subset denoted: tumor region T3, left-lateral pole. These receptor sequences come from a man between 40 and 49 years old with primary liver carcinoma and hepatitis B virus infection.

This clonotype appeared many times. This CDR3 reads CATNGLDGNEQFF. In DNA form, the CDR3 reads TGCGCCACCAATGGTCTCGACGGTAATGAGCAGTTCTTC. The chain employs TRBV5-1 and TRBJ2-1; D unclear. Trimming took off 9 bases at V and 7 bases at J, with 17 bases between the two ends. The CDR3 totals 13 residues. Germline V gene data show CDR1 as SGHRS and CDR2 as YFSETQ.

Many counts were recorded for this clonotype. CDR3 in amino acids: CASSYSPSGHQETQYF. CDR3 DNA sequence: TGTGCCAGCAGTTACTCCCCTAGCGGGCACCAAGAGACCCAGTACTTC. V is TRBV6-6 and J is TRBJ2-5; 8 bases match TRBD2. After removal of 0 bases from V and 0 bases from J, the junction contained 3 bases not matched to a gene. From germline, CDR1 is MNHNY and CDR2 SVGAGI (reference sequence). This CDR3 has 16 amino acids.

On this clonotype itself: The final CDR3 position lacks the conserved phenylalanine or tryptophan, pointing to a likely read error. The gene calls are TRBV6-2 or TRBV6-3 and TRBJ2-1, with a possible D match to TRBD1 (6 bases). The germline V gene has CDR1 MNHEY and CDR2 SVGEGT. The CDR3 totals 15 residues. The CDR3 sequence: CASSYRQDSYNEQFL. The CDR3 nucleotides are TGTGCGAGCAGTTACCGACAGGACTCCTACAATGAGCAGTTCCTA.

Of note for this clonotype: One end of the junction is discordant with germline, which a read error may explain. The chain recombines TRBV28 with TRBJ2-5; D possibly corresponds to TRBD1 (5 bases). Per germline, CDR1 MDHEN and CDR2 SYDVKM. CDR3 length equals 15 residues. The CDR3 nucleotides are TGTGCAAGCAGTTCGAGCACACAGGTAGGAGAGACCCAGTACTTC. Encoded protein: CASSSSTQVGETQYF.

The gene calls are TRBV6-1 and TRBJ2-7; D is unresolved. Germline CDR1 and CDR2: MNHNS and SASEGT. The CDR3 length is 13 residues. CDR3 protein: CVNSETYDLGQYF. CDR3 coding DNA: TGTGTCAACAGTGAAACTTACGACCTCGGGCAGTACTTC.

A remark on this clonotype: The conserved phenylalanine or tryptophan normally closing the CDR3 is absent here, so this likely arose from a read error. The DNA is omitted, as the CDR3 cannot be located on it reliably, and the CDR3 follows TCRdb's listing. The chain has TRBV7-8 and TRBJ2-7. Ends included, the CDR3 has 13 residues. Germline CDR1 reads SGHVS; CDR2 reads FQNEAQ. CDR3 residues: CASSLTLDYEQNL.

The chain recombines TRBV28 with TRBJ2-7, with D perhaps TRBD2 (6 bases). Germline CDR1 reads MDHEN; CDR2 reads SYDVKM. The CDR3 has 14 residues. As DNA, the CDR3 is TGTACCATACTTCTGAGGGCGGGATGGAACGAGCAGTACTTC. Translation gives CTILLRAGWNEQYF.

Regarding this clonotype: The junction departs from germline at one end; a sequencing error may be responsible. The V and J genes are TRBV29-1 and TRBJ2-3; D is undetermined. The CDR3 runs to 12 residues. Looked up from germline, CDR1 is SQVTM and CDR2 is ANQGSEA. CDR3 sequence: CNSGANTVTQYF. In DNA form, the CDR3 reads TGCAACTCCGGCGCTAACACAGTTACGCAGTATTTT.

A word on this clonotype: Being one base from a much bigger clone, this may be a read error. V usage is TRBV7-9 and J usage is TRBJ2-2; D gene uncertain. There are 16 residues in the CDR3. Germline V lookup: CDR1 SEHNR, CDR2 FQNEAQ (reference sequence). Trimming removed 8 bases from V and 7 bases from J, with 23 bases in between. CDR3: CASCYAQRAFIGELFF. The CDR3 nucleotides are TGTGCCAGCTGCTATGCGCAAAGGGCCTTTATCGGGGAGCTGTTTTTT.

As for this clonotype: One junction end disagrees with the germline gene, perhaps due to a read error. This chain joins TRBV6-2 or TRBV6-3 and TRBJ1-1; no firm D call. CDR1 is MNHEY and CDR2 is SVGEGT in the germline V gene. The CDR3 totals 11 residues. The CDR3 protein is CACSLAVPAFF. The CDR3 DNA sequence: TGTGCCTGCAGTTTGGCAGTGCCGGCTTTCTTT.

As regards this clonotype: The junction departs from the called germline gene at one end, perhaps through a read error. This chain connects TRBV7-3 to TRBJ2-3; TRBD1 agrees at 7 bases. Per the germline V gene, CDR1 is SGHTA and CDR2 is FQGTGA. The CDR3 totals 14 residues. The CDR3 sequence: CACSLTGGTDTQYF. CDR3 in DNA: TGTGCCTGCAGCTTAACAGGGGGCACAGATACGCAGTATTTT.

The CDR3 here is CSISLGSGNQPQHF. The DNA of the CDR3 is TGTTCCATCAGTTTGGGCAGCGGCAATCAGCCCCAGCATTTT. V is TRBV6-6 and J is TRBJ1-5, with unresolved D. There are 14 residues in the CDR3. The V gene's germline CDR1 is MNHNY and CDR2 SVGAGI (reference sequence).

The chain is built from TRBV29-1 and TRBJ2-7; D possibly corresponds to TRBD1 (5 bases). This CDR3 has 15 residues. Germline values: CDR1 SQVTM, CDR2 ANQGSEA. V dropped 6 bases and J dropped 4 bases, with 22 bases sitting between them. As DNA, the CDR3 is TGCAGCGTCGCACGCGGACATAGGGGCAGTTACGAGCAGTACTTC. Encoded protein: CSVARGHRGSYEQYF.

On this clonotype itself: At one of its ends the junction is not consistent with the germline gene, which may arise from a read error. This chain joins TRBV6-5 and TRBJ2-3; 12 positions agree with TRBD2. The CDR3 sequence is 15 residues long. The germline CDR1 and CDR2 sequences are MNHEY and SVGAGI. CDR3 DNA: TGTGTCAGTAACCCAGGACTAGCGGGAACAGATACGCAGTGTTTT. Encoded protein: CVSNPGLAGTDTQCF.

This clonotype has just one count. The chain joins TRBV20-1 to TRBJ2-7, with TRBD1 matching over 7 bases. The CDR3 consists of 13 residues. Per germline, CDR1 DFQATT and CDR2 SNEGSKA (reference sequence). In nucleotides, the CDR3 is TGCACTAGGACCAGGGGGAGATCCTACGAGCAGTACTTC. Residues: CTRTRGRSYEQYF.

For this clonotype: Compared with germline, one end of the junction differs, possibly owing to a read error. The chain combines TRBV11-1 with TRBJ2-3; 8 positions agree with TRBD1. CDR3 length: 15 residues. Germline CDR1 and CDR2: SGHAT and FQDESV (reference sequence). The CDR3 loop reads CASSFTDRGADMQYF. In DNA form, the CDR3 reads TGTGCCAGCAGCTTCACCGACAGGGGAGCGGATATGCAGTATTTC. Using reference TRBV11-1 and TRBJ2-3 for the parts outside the CDR3, the full variable domain is EAEVAQSPRYKITEKSQAVAFWCDPISGHATLYWYRQILGQGPELLVQFQDESVVDDSQLPKDRFSAERLKGVDSTLKIQPAELGDSAMYLCASSFTDRGADMQYFGPGTRLTVL.

This rearrangement joins TRBV5-6 to TRBJ1-2; TRBD1 matches 7 bases. Per the germline V gene, CDR1 is SGHDT and CDR2 is YYEEEE. This CDR3 has 14 amino acids. V was pared by 6 bases and J by 3 bases, with 8 bases of the junction left unmatched. This CDR3 reads CASNQNRGDYGYTF. CDR3 in DNA: TGTGCCAGCAATCAGAACAGGGGTGACTATGGCTACACCTTC.

The chain links TRBV7-9 to TRBJ1-4; 9 bases agree with TRBD1. Germline V gene sequence: CDR1 SEHNR, CDR2 FQNEAQ (reference sequence). This CDR3 spans 15 amino acids. J gave up 5 bases and V 10 bases, and 11 bases lay outside the gene matches. CDR3 residues: CANSYGTGLNEKLFF. For the CDR3, the DNA is TGTGCCAACAGTTACGGGACAGGGCTGAATGAAAAACTGTTTTTT.

Remarks on this clonotype: One end of the junction is discordant with germline, which a read error may explain. This chain uses TRBV5-1 with TRBJ1-2; no clear D gene. This CDR3 has 14 residues. CDR1 SGHRS and CDR2 YFSETQ come from the germline V gene. The CDR3 DNA follows: TGCGCTAGCAGCTTGGAACACCAAGACTATGGCTACGCCTTC. This sequence encodes CASSLEHQDYGYAF.

Comments on this clonotype: A junction end diverges from the germline sequence, so it may reflect a read error. V usage is TRBV6-1 and J usage is TRBJ2-1; 9 bases agree with TRBD2. Per germline, CDR1 MNHNS and CDR2 SASEGT. This CDR3 comprises 15 residues. DNA for the CDR3: TGTGCCAGCAGTAAACTAGCGGGCTCCTACAATGAGCAGTTATTC. This sequence encodes CASSKLAGSYNEQLF.

As concerns this clonotype: Given the absence of the conserved phenylalanine or tryptophan at the CDR3 end, a read error is likely. The V gene is TRBV11-1, the J gene TRBJ2-4, with 13 bases lining up with TRBD2. The CDR3 length is 17 residues. Germline CDR1 and CDR2: SGHAT and FQDESV (reference sequence). This chain's CDR3 is CDGNFPGTSGTKNIQYI. The CDR3 DNA sequence: TGTGACGGCAACTTTCCCGGGACTAGCGGGACCAAAAACATTCAGTACATC.

This clonotype appeared many times. This rearrangement joins TRBV29-1 to TRBJ1-1, with D possibly matching TRBD1 (5 bases). Germline CDR1 SQVTM, CDR2 ANQGSEA. V lost 4 bases to trimming and J lost 7 bases, with 13 bases between them. The CDR3 has 12 amino acids. This chain's CDR3 is CSVGKGTFEAFF. The CDR3 bases are TGCAGCGTTGGGAAGGGGACGTTTGAAGCTTTCTTT.

The chain links TRBV2 to TRBJ2-3; 8 bases agree with TRBD2. The length of the CDR3 is 16 residues. Germline assignment: CDR1 SNHLY and CDR2 FYNNEI. The CDR3: CVSRAAHGRGTDTQYF. The DNA for the CDR3 is TGTGTCAGTAGGGCGGCACACGGGAGGGGCACAGATACGCAGTATTTT. The full variable domain, in which reference TRBV2 and TRBJ2-3 provide the parts outside the CDR3, is EPEVTQTPSHQVTQMGQEVILRCVPISNHLYFYWYRQILGQKVEFLVSFYNNEISEKSEIFDDQFSVERPDGSNFTLKIRSTKLEDSAMYFCVSRAAHGRGTDTQYFGPGTRLTVL.

This clonotype has only a few counts. A much larger clone is a single base away; this may be a read error. V usage is TRBV5-1 and J usage is TRBJ2-5; D is unresolved. Germline V gene lookup returns CDR1 SGHRS and CDR2 YFSETQ. The CDR3 loop spans 13 amino acids. Trimming cost V 4 bases and J 2 bases, with 9 bases left between them. The CDR3 DNA reads as TGCGCCAGCAGCCTCATGAAACAAGAGACCCAGTACTTC. Protein sequence: CASSLMKQETQYF.